Following are 6 T cell receptor beta chains from one sample sequenced in a study of low-dose radiotherapy and immunotherapy resistance in tumors. TRAV- and TRBV-specific primers, spanning alpha and beta chains, primed first-strand cDNA. A constant-region primer paired with the V-primer adapter amplified TCRs over about 20 PCR cycles. TCRdb itself ran the reads through MiXCR, one entry per CDR3 protein. This repertoire shows about 80,000 distinct CDR3 sequences, roughly 17% found once; its top ten account for less than 1.5%. Time point specified: after trial treatment. Stated treatment: LDRT plus nivolumab, ipilimumab, low-dose cyclophosphamide and aspirin (RACIN trial). The material sequenced was PBMCs, taken after low-dose radiotherapy plus immunotherapy. All receptors come from a male donor with prostate cancer.

This clonotype was seen ten or more times. V is TRBV28 and J is TRBJ2-7; TRBD1 matches 9 bases. Trimming at V came to 1 base and at J to 4 bases, leaving 2 bases not matched to a gene. Germline loops: CDR1 MDHEN, CDR2 SYDVKM. CDR3 length: 14 amino acids. CDR3 residues: CASSLSQGAYEQYF. The CDR3 DNA is TGTGCCAGCAGTTTATCACAGGGGGCTTACGAGCAGTACTTC.

This clonotype was observed many times. The chain uses TRBV7-2 and TRBJ1-2; weak D call: TRBD1 (6 bases). Trimming cost V 3 bases and J 5 bases, with 16 bases left between them. The length of the CDR3 is 15 residues. The V gene's germline CDR1 is SGHTA and CDR2 FQGNSA. The CDR3 DNA reads as TGTGCCAGCAGCTTCGCAGGAGGGGGGAATTATGGCTACACCTTC. It specifies CASSFAGGGNYGYTF.

With respect to this clonotype: A far larger clone is off by one base, so a read error is likely. V and J are TRBV6-1 and TRBJ2-3; TRBD1 agrees at 7 bases. Germline V gives CDR1 MNHNS, CDR2 SASEGT. The CDR3 contains 13 residues. V was clipped by 8 bases and J by 0 bases; unmatched bases: 2. CDR3 residues: CASGTASTDTQYF. The CDR3 nucleotides are TGTGCCAGCGGGACAGCTAGCACAGATACGCAGTATTTT.

V usage is TRBV7-2 and J usage is TRBJ2-7, with 14 bases aligning to TRBD2. V lost 5 bases and J lost 7; bases outside the gene matches: 13. Germline V gene data show CDR1 as SGHTA and CDR2 as FQGNSA. The CDR3 is 17 amino acids. CDR3 region: CASSQGLAGGARGEQYF. The CDR3 nucleotides are TGTGCCAGCAGCCAAGGACTAGCGGGAGGCGCCCGGGGGGAGCAGTACTTC.

In this sample, this clonotype turned up many times. The V gene is TRBV28, the J gene TRBJ1-4; TRBD1 is a possible D gene (5 bases). Germline-derived CDR1 and CDR2 are MDHEN and SYDVKM. The ends were cut back, 5 bases at V and 11 bases at J, with 15 bases in the middle. The CDR3 is made up of 13 amino acids. As DNA, the CDR3 is TGTGCCAGCAGTCTGGGACTCAGTGAGAAACTGTTTTTT. Protein product: CASSLGLSEKLFF.

This clonotype was counted many times. The chain links TRBV28 to TRBJ2-7, with 9 positions matching TRBD2. Germline CDR1 is MDHEN and CDR2 is SYDVKM. This CDR3 comprises 14 residues. The V segment lost 6 bases and the J segment 0 bases; nucleotides outside the gene matches: 3. The CDR3 DNA is TGTGCCAGCAGGAGCGGGAGGCCCTCCTACGAGCAGTACTTC. Translation gives CASRSGRPSYEQYF.